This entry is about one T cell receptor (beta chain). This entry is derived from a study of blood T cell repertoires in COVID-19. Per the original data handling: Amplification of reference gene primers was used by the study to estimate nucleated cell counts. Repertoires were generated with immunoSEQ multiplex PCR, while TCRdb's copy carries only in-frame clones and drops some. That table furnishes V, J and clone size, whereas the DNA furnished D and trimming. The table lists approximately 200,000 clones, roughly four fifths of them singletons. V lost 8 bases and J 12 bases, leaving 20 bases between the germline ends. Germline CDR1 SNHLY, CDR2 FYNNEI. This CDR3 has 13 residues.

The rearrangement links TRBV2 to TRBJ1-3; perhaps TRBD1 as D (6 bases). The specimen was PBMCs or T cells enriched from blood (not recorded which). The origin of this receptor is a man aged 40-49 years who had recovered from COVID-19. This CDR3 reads CASGQGPTGVIYF. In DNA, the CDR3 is TGTGCCAGCGGGCAGGGGCCCACTGGCGTCATATATTTT.